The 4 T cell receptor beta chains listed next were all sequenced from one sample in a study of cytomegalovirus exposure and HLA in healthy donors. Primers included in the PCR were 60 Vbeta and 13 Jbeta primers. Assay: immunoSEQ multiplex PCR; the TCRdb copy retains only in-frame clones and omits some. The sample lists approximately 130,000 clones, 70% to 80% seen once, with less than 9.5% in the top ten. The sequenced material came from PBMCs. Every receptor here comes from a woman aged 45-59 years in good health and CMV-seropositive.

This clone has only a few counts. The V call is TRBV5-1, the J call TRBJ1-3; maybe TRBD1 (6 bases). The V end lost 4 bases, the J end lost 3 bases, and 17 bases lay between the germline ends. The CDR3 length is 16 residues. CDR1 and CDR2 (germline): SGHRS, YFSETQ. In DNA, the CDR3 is TGCGCCAGCAGCCCGGTGGGGGGGCTAGGTGGAAACACCATATATTTT. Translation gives CASSPVGGLGGNTIYF.

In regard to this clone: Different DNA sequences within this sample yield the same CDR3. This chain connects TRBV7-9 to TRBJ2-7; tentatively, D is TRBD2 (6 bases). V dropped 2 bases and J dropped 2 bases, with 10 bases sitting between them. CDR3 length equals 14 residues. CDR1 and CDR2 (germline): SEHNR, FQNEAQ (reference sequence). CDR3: CASSLTGVTYEQYF. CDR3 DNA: TGTGCCAGCAGCTTAACGGGGGTCACCTACGAGCAGTACTTC.

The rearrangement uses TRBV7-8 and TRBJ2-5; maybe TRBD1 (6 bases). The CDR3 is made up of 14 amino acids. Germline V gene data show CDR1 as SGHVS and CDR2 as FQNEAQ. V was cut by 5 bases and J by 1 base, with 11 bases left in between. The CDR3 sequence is CASSITGLQETQYF. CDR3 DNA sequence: TGTGCCAGCAGCATAACAGGGCTCCAAGAGACCCAGTACTTC.

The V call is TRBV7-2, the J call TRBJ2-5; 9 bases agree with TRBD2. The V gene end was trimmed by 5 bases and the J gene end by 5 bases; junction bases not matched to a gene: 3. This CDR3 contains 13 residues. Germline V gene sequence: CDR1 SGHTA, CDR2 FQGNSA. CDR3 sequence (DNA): TGTGCCAGCAGCGCGGGAGGGCCTGAGACCCAGTACTTC. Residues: CASSAGGPETQYF. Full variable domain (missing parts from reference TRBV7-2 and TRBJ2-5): GAGVSQSPSNKVTEKGKDVELRCDPISGHTALYWYRQSLGQGLEFLIYFQGNSAPDKSGLPSDRFSAERTGGSVSTLTIQRTQQEDSAVYLCASSAGGPETQYFGPGTRLLVL.